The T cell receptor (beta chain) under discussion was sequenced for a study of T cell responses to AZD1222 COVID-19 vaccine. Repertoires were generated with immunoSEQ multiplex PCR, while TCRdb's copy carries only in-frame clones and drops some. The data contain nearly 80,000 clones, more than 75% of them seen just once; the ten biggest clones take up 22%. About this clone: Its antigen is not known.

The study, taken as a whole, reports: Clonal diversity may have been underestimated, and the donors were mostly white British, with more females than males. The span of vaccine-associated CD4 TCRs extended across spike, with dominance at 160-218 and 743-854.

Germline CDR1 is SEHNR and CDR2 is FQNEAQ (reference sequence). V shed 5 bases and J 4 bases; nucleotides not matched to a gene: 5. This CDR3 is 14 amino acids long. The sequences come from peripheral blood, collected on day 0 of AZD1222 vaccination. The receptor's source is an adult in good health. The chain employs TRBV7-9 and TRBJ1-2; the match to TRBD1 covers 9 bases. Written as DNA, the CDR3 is TGTGCCAGCAGCCCCGGGACAGGGACCTATGGCTACACCTTC. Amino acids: CASSPGTGTYGYTF.